What follows describes a single T cell receptor (beta chain). Its antigen is unknown. No clone much larger than this one lies a single base away; base qualities are absent. The library was built by means of 5' RACE. Sequenced using an Illumina HiSeq 2500. A second PCR of about 6 to 12 cycles was performed with a sample-barcoded 5' primer and a J-beta primer mix. A unique molecular identifier was introduced onto each TCR beta cDNA molecule by a template-switch 5' adaptor carrying 12 random nucleotides. Each sample yielded at least 2.5 million CDR3-containing paired-end reads. The Mint cDNA synthesis kit, primed by a TRBC-specific oligonucleotide, was used to synthesize first-strand cDNA from all RNA. All cDNA was treated with uracil-DNA glycosylase and then went through a first 18-cycle PCR with the universal primers M1SS and BC2_uni_R. The paper's data handling went like this. Normalization of each sample was performed by random selection of 1 million high-quality reads, each carrying a distinct molecular identifier. Instead of being binned into consensus sequences, reads with shared molecular identifiers were discarded. MiTCR, with a Q25 quality threshold and the strictest error-elimination algorithm, was used for CDR3 identification, clonotype clustering and error correction. Lower-bound total TCR beta diversity was estimated with a nonparametric unseen species model using Euler transformation. TCRdb redid the processing of the public reads, applying fastp at Q25 and MiXCR, and retained in-frame beta chains. Rows merge per CDR3 protein into single entries with the most common DNA and genes. The V and J calls were not made by the authors but by TCRdb's processing. Within this sample are over a million distinct CDR3 sequences, with about 42% of them counted one time only. The ten biggest clones cover approximately 4% of the sample.

From a lookup of the germline V gene (reference sequence), CDR1 and CDR2 are DFQATT and SNEGSKA. There are 14 amino acids in the CDR3, from cysteine to phenylalanine inclusive. Only CDR3 DNA is held: 42 bases, read in frame from base 1. V lost 6 bases and J lost 4 bases, and the count of bases not matched to a germline gene is 9. Donors were 40 or so systemically healthy Caucasian individuals from Russia aged roughly 6 to 90 years. Ten milliliters of peripheral blood were drawn from each donor into EDTA-treated Vacutainer tubes. Ficoll-Paque density-gradient centrifugation was used to isolate PBMCs, with at least 6.5 million per sample. Trizol reagent was used to extract total RNA from the PBMCs, yielding at least 6 micrograms per sample. For every donor, an aliquot of PBMCs went through flow cytometry to measure the percentages of naive CD45RAhigh/CD27high T cells. This entry comes from a study of blood T cells in healthy people across ages (dated by TCRdb to the mid-2010s). The study in broad terms: In model experiments, template switching captured about one uniquely barcoded TCR beta cDNA molecule for every two T cells. Age-related changes in TCR beta repertoire diversity were measured in the study by deep sequencing normalized with unique cDNA molecular identifiers. The donors were split into four age groups: young (average 16 years), middle-aged (39), aged (approximately 59) and long-lived (approximately 80). Donors of different ages were randomly distributed across sequencing lanes to avoid experimental bias. For two donors (one aged 18 to 30 and one aged 80 or older), the study analyzed two additional independent replicas of 1 million unique cDNA reads from the same blood draw. What the study reported, not specific to this receptor: Because donor CMV infection status was unknown, age-related changes in expanded clonotypes were potentially confounded. Conclusive comparison of naive and antigen-experienced compartments was prevented by the profiling of bulk unsorted PBMCs. As age increased, observed TCR beta diversity per million T cells dropped in a roughly linear way, and a significant reduction was already evident by age 40. Compared with the aged group, the long-lived group had more naive CD4+ T cells, fewer expanded clones and increased TCR diversity, a pattern suggesting age selection. Observed TCR beta diversity correlated strongly with the percentage of naive T cells measured by flow cytometry. Estimates of total diversity based on one million sequenced T cells were regarded as lower bounds and as underestimates.

This clonotype was obtained from a woman aged 18 to 35 in good health. Sequencing used blood. The chain employs TRBV20-1 and TRBJ2-3; 8 nucleotides in the junction match TRBD2. In nucleotides, the sequence is TGCAGTGCCCGTGTAGCGGGGCTCCCAGATACGCAGTATTTT. Translated, it gives CSARVAGLPDTQYF.